A single count supports the clone carrying this T cell receptor beta chain. What it recognizes is unknown. This sample was taken from a study of blood T cells in healthy people across ages. Study observations and caveats: Roughly linear age-related decline in beta diversity appeared, significant by age 40.

Together with a sample-barcoded 5' primer, a J-beta primer mix was included in a second PCR lasting about 7 to 11 cycles. Each cDNA molecule was tagged by a template-switch adaptor that had 12 random nucleotides. TCRdb analysed the 5' RACE reads with MiXCR anew, one entry per CDR3 protein. The data show 800,000 or so distinct CDR3 sequences, around a quarter seen once. The data were also submitted as part of a second study, on T cells of mothers and their children. That study reports: From each mother came over 8 million TCR beta CDR3 reads, and from each child came 2.5 million to 3.5 million.

The receptor's source is a boy between 10 and 17 years old in good health. The sample taken for sequencing was blood.

The CDR3 DNA reads TGCAGCGTTGAAGACGGAACAGGATCCATGGACTACACCTTC. Its translation is CSVEDGTGSMDYTF. The chain joins TRBV29-1 to TRBJ1-2, with D possibly being TRBD1 (5 bases). Germline V gene data show CDR1 as SQVTM and CDR2 as ANQGSEA. Trimming shortened V by 0 bases and J by 10 bases, and 18 bases separated the two germline ends. There are 14 residues in the CDR3.